The clone carrying this T cell receptor (beta chain) was recorded a few times. Antigen: not known. The CDR3 runs 19 residues. With 5 bases removed from V and 0 bases from J, the gap between germline ends came to 24 bases. Germline CDR1 reads MNHEY; CDR2 reads SVGAGI. This record comes from a study of T cell repertoires in cytomegalovirus infection. Study-wide background: From public TCR beta signatures came an indication of both CMV infection and matching HLA type. General observations from the study: Cumulative frequency of public TCR beta families picked out carriers of CMV plus the relevant HLA.

MiXCR, applied by TCRdb to the reads, yields one record per CDR3 protein. There are more than 500,000 distinct CDR3 sequences in the sample; approximately 16% occur only once, and about 24% lies in the top ten. Sequencing used CD8+ T cells from PBMCs. The source of this sequence is a human donor in good health (CMV status not recorded). Some clones in this sample may be carry-over from other donors' samples. This chain links TRBV6-5 with TRBJ2-3, with D possibly TRBD2 on 5 matching bases. In nucleotides, the CDR3 is TGTGCCAGCAGTCGAGACTATCCTTCCCTTCTCTACAGCACAGATACGCAGTATTTT. Protein sequence: CASSRDYPSLLYSTDTQYF.